These 20 T cell receptor beta chains were sequenced from one sample in a study of cytomegalovirus exposure and HLA in healthy donors. The PCR made use of 60 Vbeta and 13 Jbeta primers. Generated by immunoSEQ multiplex PCR, the TCRdb table keeps only in-frame clones and is missing some. The repertoire includes nearly 200,000 clones, roughly 80% of them detected once, and less than 2.5% sits in the top ten. The specimen sequenced was PBMCs. All receptors come from a woman under 40 in good health and CMV-seropositive.

The chain recombines TRBV5-8 with TRBJ1-1, with 8 bases matching TRBD1. The CDR3 length is 16 residues. Per germline, CDR1 SGHTS and CDR2 YDEGEE. V lost 7 bases and J lost 3; bases outside the gene matches: 14. CDR3: CASPPDRAHPDTEAFF. CDR3 sequence (DNA): TGTGCCAGCCCCCCGGACAGGGCTCACCCGGACACTGAAGCTTTCTTT.

This rearrangement joins TRBV7-2 to TRBJ1-2; 12 bases align to TRBD1. CDR1 SGHTA and CDR2 FQGNSA come from the germline V gene. The CDR3 has 15 residues. J lost 6 bases, V lost 2 bases, and 4 bases had no gene match. This chain's CDR3 is CASSLTGDRGHGYTF. As DNA, the CDR3 is TGTGCCAGCAGCTTAACGGGGGACAGGGGGCATGGCTACACCTTC.

The chain uses TRBV2 and TRBJ2-7; TRBD1 is a possible D gene (5 bases). V lost 5 bases, J lost 3 bases, and 11 bases lay in between. Germline V gene data show CDR1 as SNHLY and CDR2 as FYNNEI. The CDR3 loop spans 13 amino acids. The CDR3 bases are TGTGCCAGCAGTCTGACAGAAAACTACGAGCAGTACTTC. It translates to CASSLTENYEQYF. The variable domain in full, with the rest retrieved from reference TRBV2 and TRBJ2-7, is EPEVTQTPSHQVTQMGQEVILRCVPISNHLYFYWYRQILGQKVEFLVSFYNNEISEKSEIFDDQFSVERPDGSNFTLKIRSTKLEDSAMYFCASSLTENYEQYFGPGTRLTVT.

The chain links TRBV7-2 to TRBJ2-7, with D tentatively TRBD1 (6 bases). Per germline, CDR1 SGHTA and CDR2 FQGNSA. This CDR3 has 14 amino acids. V was cut by 5 bases and J by 0 bases, with 11 bases left in between. This chain's CDR3 is CASSSRTDSYEQYF. For the CDR3, the DNA is TGTGCCAGCAGCAGTCGGACAGACTCCTACGAGCAGTACTTC.

The chain recombines TRBV11-1 with TRBJ2-5; 8 bases map to TRBD1. The CDR3 runs 16 residues. In germline, CDR1 is SGHAT, CDR2 FQDESV (reference sequence). With 5 bases clipped from V and 4 bases from J, the junction kept 12 bases outside the gene matches. This chain's CDR3 is CASSPGTGGKGETQYF. As DNA, the CDR3 is TGTGCCAGCAGCCCCGGGACAGGTGGAAAGGGAGAGACCCAGTACTTC. The full variable domain, rest sourced from reference TRBV11-1 and TRBJ2-5, is EAEVAQSPRYKITEKSQAVAFWCDPISGHATLYWYRQILGQGPELLVQFQDESVVDDSQLPKDRFSAERLKGVDSTLKIQPAELGDSAMYLCASSPGTGGKGETQYFGPGTRLLVL.

The V and J genes are TRBV11-3 and TRBJ2-1, with 8 bases lining up with TRBD2. Trimming removed 1 base from V and 3 bases from J; junction bases left unmatched: 5. This CDR3 comprises 16 residues. Germline V CDR1 and CDR2: SGHNT, YENEEA. CDR3: CASSLGAGVNYNEQFF. As DNA, the CDR3 is TGTGCCAGCAGCTTAGGAGCGGGGGTTAACTACAATGAGCAGTTCTTC.

The J gene is TRBJ2-5, the V gene TRBV18; tentative D call: TRBD1 (7 bases). This CDR3 region has 16 residues. Trimming cost V 3 bases and J 4 bases, with 18 bases left between them. The germline V gene encodes CDR1 KGHSH and CDR2 LQKENI. CDR3 residues: CASSPSTPGGGETQYF. The CDR3 DNA reads as TGTGCCAGCTCACCGTCTACTCCAGGGGGAGGAGAGACCCAGTACTTC.

The V call is TRBV19, the J call TRBJ1-2; possible D gene TRBD1, 6 bases. There are 14 residues in the CDR3. Germline values: CDR1 LNHDA, CDR2 SQIVND (reference sequence). V was pared by 0 bases and J by 7 bases, with 12 bases between. The CDR3 protein is CASSIDHRASGYTF. CDR3 bases: TGTGCCAGTAGTATAGATCACAGGGCCAGTGGCTACACCTTC.

This clone was found a few times. J is TRBJ2-2 and V is TRBV5-1; TRBD1 aligns across 10 bases. V lost 5 bases and J lost 4; bases outside the gene matches: 8. The CDR3 loop spans 16 amino acids. Germline-derived CDR1 and CDR2 are SGHRS and YFSETQ. This chain's CDR3 is CASRTPGTGATGELFF. The DNA of the CDR3 is TGCGCCAGCAGAACTCCCGGGACAGGGGCCACCGGGGAGCTGTTTTTT. The variable domain in full, completed from reference TRBV5-1 and TRBJ2-2, reads KAGVTQTPRYLIKTRGQQVTLSCSPISGHRSVSWYQQTPGQGLQFLFEYFSETQRNKGNFPGRFSGRQFSNSRSEMNVSTLELGDSALYLCASRTPGTGATGELFFGEGSRLTVL.

Details on this clone: The sample holds other DNA sequences that translate to the same CDR3. The chain couples TRBV20-1 to TRBJ2-2; maybe TRBD1 (6 bases). The CDR3 has 11 amino acids. The V end lost 6 bases, the J end lost 6 bases, and 8 bases lay between the germline ends. Germline CDR1 and CDR2: DFQATT and SNEGSKA (reference sequence). The CDR3 DNA is TGCAGTGCAGGGGGACCCGGGGAGCTGTTTTTT. Translation: CSAGGPGELFF.

The chain links TRBV9 to TRBJ2-1; D may be TRBD2 (5 bases). This CDR3 spans 16 amino acids. Trimming pared 0 bases from V and 2 bases from J, leaving 12 bases between. Germline CDR1 reads SGDLS; CDR2 reads YYNGEE. CDR3: CASSVDEGSTYNEQFF. Written as DNA, the CDR3 is TGTGCCAGCAGCGTAGACGAAGGGAGCACCTACAATGAGCAGTTCTTC.

This chain joins TRBV5-1 and TRBJ2-7, with TRBD1 matching over 9 bases. V lost 7 bases to trimming and J lost 5 bases; unmatched junction nucleotides: 13. Germline values: CDR1 SGHRS, CDR2 YFSETQ. The CDR3 is 15 residues long. The CDR3 nucleotides read TGCGCCAGCCGCCTTTTTGGGACAGGGTCCGACGAGCAGTACTTC. Translating gives CASRLFGTGSDEQYF.

CDR3 protein: CASSGTAGNTIYF. The CDR3 DNA sequence: TGTGCCAGCAGTGGGACAGCTGGAAACACCATATATTTT. The gene calls are TRBV2 and TRBJ1-3; D might be TRBD1 (6 bases). V gave up 4 bases and J gave up 2 bases, with 6 bases separating them. The germline gives CDR1 SNHLY, CDR2 FYNNEI. There are 13 residues in the CDR3.

Worth noting for this clone: This specimen includes other DNA sequences encoding the same CDR3. The genes are TRBV7-2 and TRBJ2-7, with D perhaps matching TRBD2 (6 bases). CDR1 is SGHTA, CDR2 FQGNSA, per germline. The CDR3 has 13 residues. Trimming pared 1 base from V and 4 bases from J, leaving 8 bases between. CDR3 amino acids: CASSLEGGYEQYF. The CDR3 nucleotides are TGTGCCAGCAGCTTAGAGGGAGGATACGAGCAGTACTTC.

This clone showed up just once. The chain has TRBV2 and TRBJ2-5, with a possible D match to TRBD1 (7 bases). The germline V gene encodes CDR1 SNHLY and CDR2 FYNNEI. CDR3 length equals 11 residues. V gave up 11 bases and J gave up 5 bases, with 12 bases separating them. Here the CDR3 DNA reads TGTGCCGCCAGGGGGGAGGAGACCCAGTACTTC. Translating gives CAARGEETQYF.

This chain joins TRBV18 and TRBJ1-1; 7 positions agree with TRBD1. J was trimmed by 3 bases and V by 3 bases; bases with no gene match: 4. Germline V CDR1 and CDR2: KGHSH, LQKENI. There are 14 residues in the CDR3. In DNA form, the CDR3 reads TGTGCCAGCTCACCGACAGGGTGGGACACTGAAGCTTTCTTT. Amino acid sequence: CASSPTGWDTEAFF.

This clone was seen only once. The CDR3 coding sequence is TGTGCCAGCAGCTTAGCCCTAGGACAGATCTCTGGGGCCAACGTCCTGACTTTC. Translation gives CASSLALGQISGANVLTF. V and J are TRBV7-6 and TRBJ2-6, with a possible D match to TRBD1 (6 bases). There are 18 residues in the CDR3. CDR1 and CDR2 from the germline V gene are SGHVS and FNYEAQ. Trimming removed 0 bases at V and 0 bases at J, with 12 bases between.

V and J are TRBV5-6 and TRBJ1-3; possible D gene TRBD1, 6 bases. V shed 1 base and J shed 2 bases, with 7 bases lying between them. The CDR3 is made up of 14 amino acids. Germline CDR1 and CDR2: SGHDT and YYEEEE. The CDR3: CASSLTGPGNTIYF. CDR3 coding DNA: TGTGCCAGCAGCTTGACAGGGCCTGGAAACACCATATATTTT.

The chain uses TRBV5-5 and TRBJ1-6; D is undetermined. Germline V CDR1 and CDR2: SGHKS, YYEKEE (reference sequence). V was cut by 0 bases and J by 5 bases, with 6 bases left in between. The CDR3 runs to 14 residues. CDR3 in amino acids: CASSLVADNSPLHF. The CDR3 DNA is TGTGCCAGCAGCTTGGTCGCAGATAATTCACCCCTCCACTTT. The full variable domain, in which reference TRBV5-5 and TRBJ1-6 provide the parts outside the CDR3, is DAGVTQSPTHLIKTRGQQVTLRCSPISGHKSVSWYQQVLGQGPQFIFQYYEKEERGRGNFPDRFSARQFPNYSSELNVNALLLGDSALYLCASSLVADNSPLHFGNGTRLTVT.

The chain recombines TRBV7-2 with TRBJ2-3; D gene uncertain. V lost 2 bases and J lost 2, with 14 bases in between. The CDR3 totals 16 residues. The germline V gene has CDR1 SGHTA and CDR2 FQGNSA. The CDR3 loop is CASSLSPWRDTDTQYF. The CDR3 region has the DNA TGTGCCAGCAGCTTATCGCCCTGGAGAGACACAGATACGCAGTATTTT. The full variable domain, in which reference TRBV7-2 and TRBJ2-3 provide the parts outside the CDR3, is GAGVSQSPSNKVTEKGKDVELRCDPISGHTALYWYRQSLGQGLEFLIYFQGNSAPDKSGLPSDRFSAERTGGSVSTLTIQRTQQEDSAVYLCASSLSPWRDTDTQYFGPGTRLTVL.